The 29 T cell receptor beta chains given below trace back to one sample, sequenced in a study of neoadjuvant anti-PD-1 for oral cavity cancer. Profiling relied on immunoSEQ multiplex PCR, and the TCRdb table lists in-frame clones only, not all of them. The repertoire holds about 14,000 clones, about 70% seen once, with roughly 3% in the top ten. The sequencing used PBMCs, collected before nivolumab (anti-PD-1) treatment. The receptors here all came from a person aged 40 to 85 with oral cavity squamous cell carcinoma.

The chain has TRBV2 and TRBJ2-7, with D possibly TRBD2 on 5 matching bases. Germline CDR1 SNHLY, CDR2 FYNNEI. V lost 3 bases and J 6 bases, leaving 15 bases between the germline ends. This CDR3 contains 14 residues. The CDR3 DNA sequence: TGTGCCAGCAGTGAGTTGGGGAGCCTCCCCGAGCAGTACTTC. It codes for CASSELGSLPEQYF.

The J gene is TRBJ2-3, the V gene TRBV5-4; unclear D gene. Germline values: CDR1 SGHNT, CDR2 YYREEE (reference sequence). The CDR3 totals 15 residues. Deletions cut 0 bases from V and 0 bases from J, with 8 bases between. This chain's CDR3 is CASSLGGTSTDTQYF. For the CDR3, the DNA is TGTGCCAGCAGCTTGGGGGGAACGAGCACAGATACGCAGTATTTT.

For the CDR3, the DNA is TGTGCCAGCAGCTTGGTCAGGGGTTTGGGGCAAGAGACCCAGTACTTC. Translated, it gives CASSLVRGLGQETQYF. The gene calls are TRBV5-4 and TRBJ2-5; tentative D call: TRBD1 (6 bases). The CDR3 has 16 amino acids. Germline V gives CDR1 SGHNT, CDR2 YYREEE (reference sequence). V was clipped by 0 bases and J by 2 bases, with 14 bases between them.

The rearrangement joins TRBV7-3 to TRBJ2-6; 7 positions match TRBD1. Germline CDR1 is SGHTA and CDR2 is FQGTGA. V lost 5 bases, J lost 0 bases, and 4 bases stayed unmatched. The CDR3 is 16 residues long. CDR3 nucleotide sequence: TGTGCCAGCAGCCGACAGGGCGGCTCTGGGGCCAACGTCCTGACTTTC. This codes for CASSRQGGSGANVLTF.

V usage is TRBV7-9 and J usage is TRBJ1-2; D is uncertain. Trimming removed 0 bases at V and 4 bases at J, with 18 bases between. The CDR3 extends over 17 amino acids. Germline loops: CDR1 SEHNR, CDR2 FQNEAQ (reference sequence). CDR3 sequence reads: CASSLASGSLEGYGYTF. CDR3 DNA sequence: TGTGCCAGCAGCTTAGCTTCCGGAAGCCTCGAGGGCTATGGCTACACCTTC. The entire variable domain, with the rest obtained from reference TRBV7-9 and TRBJ1-2, is as follows: DTGVSQNPRHKITKRGQNVTFRCDPISEHNRLYWYRQTLGQGPEFLTYFQNEAQLEKSRLLSDRFSAERPKGSFSTLEIQRTEQGDSAMYLCASSLASGSLEGYGYTFGSGTRLTVV.

V usage is TRBV10-3 and J usage is TRBJ1-2; perhaps TRBD1 as D (6 bases). The germline V gene has CDR1 ENHRY and CDR2 SYGVKD. The CDR3 length is 15 residues. Trimming cost V 0 bases and J 4 bases, with 12 bases left between them. DNA of the CDR3: TGTGCCATCAGTGAGTCGGGGGGGGCCTCCTATGGCTACACCTTC. Protein sequence: CAISESGGASYGYTF.

This clone has more than one count but fewer than ten. This chain uses TRBV5-5 with TRBJ1-2; D unclear. The CDR3 is 14 residues long. From germline, CDR1 is SGHKS and CDR2 YYEKEE (reference sequence). Trimming pared 0 bases from V and 6 bases from J, leaving 12 bases between. The CDR3 nucleotides are TGTGCCAGCAGCTTGGATATTCGGGCGGATGGCTACACCTTC. Residues: CASSLDIRADGYTF. Full variable domain (outside the CDR3, taken from reference TRBV5-5 and TRBJ1-2): DAGVTQSPTHLIKTRGQQVTLRCSPISGHKSVSWYQQVLGQGPQFIFQYYEKEERGRGNFPDRFSARQFPNYSSELNVNALLLGDSALYLCASSLDIRADGYTFGSGTRLTVV.

The chain carries TRBV30 and TRBJ2-7; 9 bases align to TRBD2. This CDR3 has 16 residues. Germline trimming cut 0 bases from V and 3 bases from J; bases unmatched to any gene: 9. The germline gives CDR1 GTSNPN, CDR2 SVGIG (reference sequence). CDR3 residues: CAWSVVGASGNYEQYF. The CDR3 DNA is TGTGCCTGGAGTGTGGTAGGGGCTAGCGGGAACTACGAGCAGTACTTC.

V and J are TRBV27 and TRBJ2-7; a weak D match, TRBD1 (6 bases). Between the trimmed V and J ends, which lost 6 bases and 0 bases, there was a span of 12 bases. This CDR3 is built from 14 residues. CDR1 and CDR2 (germline): MNHEY, SMNVEV (reference sequence). In DNA form, the CDR3 reads TGTGCCAGCAGAGGACAGTCGAGCTCCTACGAGCAGTACTTC. Translation: CASRGQSSSYEQYF.

There are a few counts of this clone. The rearrangement joins TRBV6-1 to TRBJ1-5; possible D gene TRBD1, 5 bases. Germline-derived CDR1 and CDR2 are MNHNS and SASEGT. V was clipped by 4 bases and J by 9 bases, with 13 bases between them. The CDR3 covers 13 residues. The CDR3 loop reads CASSAGRIGPQHF. The CDR3, as DNA: TGTGCCAGCAGTGCGGGGCGCATTGGGCCCCAGCATTTT.

The chain employs TRBV5-8 and TRBJ2-7, with 10 bases lining up with TRBD2. Germline-derived CDR1 and CDR2 are SGHTS and YDEGEE. V shed 0 bases, J shed 4 bases, and the junction held 4 bases outside the gene matches. This CDR3 has 15 residues. CDR3 region: CASSLVASGSYEQYF. DNA for the CDR3: TGTGCCAGCAGCTTGGTGGCTAGCGGGAGTTACGAGCAGTACTTC.

The V call is TRBV30, the J call TRBJ1-1; D gene unclear. The CDR3 covers 15 residues. Germline V gene sequence: CDR1 GTSNPN, CDR2 SVGIG (reference sequence). Trimming shortened V by 0 bases and J by 0 bases, and 11 bases separated the two germline ends. CDR3 in amino acids: CAWSVFINMNTEAFF. CDR3 in DNA: TGTGCCTGGAGTGTATTCATAAACATGAACACTGAAGCTTTCTTT.

DNA for the CDR3: TGTGCCAGCAGCTTAGGGCGGGCGTCAGGCTATGGCTACACCTTC. Translating it yields CASSLGRASGYGYTF. The J gene is TRBJ1-2, the V gene TRBV11-3; the D is unclear. Trimming took off 1 base at V and 4 bases at J, with 13 bases between the two ends. CDR1 is SGHNT, CDR2 YENEEA, per germline. The CDR3 consists of 15 residues.

V gene TRBV7-9 combines with J gene TRBJ2-1; no firm D call. The V gene's germline CDR1 is SEHNR and CDR2 FQNEAQ (reference sequence). V lost 1 base and J lost 7, with 8 bases in between. The CDR3 runs 13 residues. CDR3 sequence reads: CASSLVEGNEQFF. The CDR3 nucleotides are TGTGCCAGCAGCTTAGTCGAAGGGAATGAGCAGTTCTTC.

This clone was recorded a few times. The genes are TRBV29-1 and TRBJ1-3, with D unresolved. The V and J ends lost 8 bases and 4 bases respectively, with 9 bases between them. This CDR3 contains 11 residues. CDR1 is SQVTM, CDR2 ANQGSEA, per germline. In DNA, the CDR3 is TGCAGCTCCGTGTGGGGAAACACCATATATTTT. This codes for CSSVWGNTIYF.

This clone was counted between two and nine times. V is TRBV7-8 and J is TRBJ1-2, with 8 bases that match TRBD1. The V gene's germline CDR1 is SGHVS and CDR2 FQNEAQ. This CDR3 spans 17 amino acids. The ends lost 1 base at V and 8 bases at J; junction bases unmatched: 15. This CDR3 is CASSLVRAAGGAEGYTF. Written as DNA, the CDR3 is TGTGCCAGCAGCTTAGTTCGGGCGGCAGGGGGCGCGGAGGGCTACACCTTC. The variable domain in full, completed from reference TRBV7-8 and TRBJ1-2, reads GAGVSQSPRYKVAKRGQDVALRCDPISGHVSLFWYQQALGQGPEFLTYFQNEAQLDKSGLPSDRFFAERPEGSVSTLKIQRTQQEDSAVYLCASSLVRAAGGAEGYTFGSGTRLTVV.

This clone was recorded a few times. The V gene is TRBV18, the J gene TRBJ1-2; TRBD1 might be the D (6 bases). CDR3 size: 16 residues. Trimming pared 4 bases from V and 2 bases from J, leaving 17 bases between. Per the germline V gene, CDR1 is KGHSH and CDR2 is LQKENI. CDR3: CASSRQASSVNYGYTF. In DNA, the CDR3 is TGTGCCAGCTCACGACAGGCTTCGTCTGTGAACTATGGCTACACCTTC.

The chain has TRBV11-2 and TRBJ1-2; D possibly corresponds to TRBD1 (6 bases). CDR3 length: 14 residues. V was trimmed by 4 bases and J by 0 bases, leaving 9 bases between them. The germline V gene encodes CDR1 SGHAT and CDR2 FQNNGV. The CDR3 DNA reads as TGTGCCAGCAGCTGGACAGCCTCTAACTATGGCTACACCTTC. Protein product: CASSWTASNYGYTF.

This chain links TRBV6-6 with TRBJ1-1; D is uncertain. CDR1 is MNHNY and CDR2 is SVGAGI in the germline V gene (reference sequence). V lost 8 bases, J lost 3 bases, and 22 bases lay in between. This CDR3 comprises 16 residues. The CDR3 bases are TGTGCCAGCTGGGGTCGAACGGTCTCAACGGACACTGAAGCTTTCTTT. Translation: CASWGRTVSTDTEAFF.

This chain links TRBV4-2 with TRBJ2-1; 8 nucleotides agree with TRBD2. Unmatched junction bases numbered 5, after V lost 0 bases and J lost 7 bases. The CDR3 contains 15 residues. The germline CDR1 and CDR2 sequences are LGHNA and YNFKEQ. The CDR3 sequence: CASSQEAGGSNEQFF. CDR3 bases: TGTGCCAGCAGCCAAGAGGCGGGGGGATCAAATGAGCAGTTCTTC.

V is TRBV10-3 and J is TRBJ1-2, with 8 bases aligning to TRBD1. This CDR3 comprises 12 residues. The germline CDR1 and CDR2 sequences are ENHRY and SYGVKD. Germline trimming cut 6 bases from V and 3 bases from J; bases unmatched to any gene: 0. CDR3 coding DNA: TGTGCCATCAGACAGGGGGACTATGGCTACACCTTC. Residues: CAIRQGDYGYTF.

The chain joins TRBV12-5 to TRBJ2-5; 11 nucleotides match TRBD2. CDR3 length: 15 residues. Per germline, CDR1 LGHNT and CDR2 FRNRAP. J gave up 6 bases and V 3 bases, and 6 bases lay outside the gene matches. CDR3 residues: CASGFSSGGTKTQYF. For the CDR3, the DNA is TGTGCTAGTGGTTTTTCTAGCGGGGGGACAAAGACCCAGTACTTC.

V gene TRBV6-6 combines with J gene TRBJ1-1; 8 nucleotides align to TRBD1. CDR1 is MNHNY, CDR2 SVGAGI, per germline (reference sequence). Germline trimming cut 6 bases from V and 4 bases from J; bases unmatched to any gene: 13. The CDR3 is made up of 16 amino acids. The CDR3 DNA sequence: TGTGCCAGCAGCCCCTTCTCTTGGACAGGGCCCACTGAAGCTTTCTTT. Protein product: CASSPFSWTGPTEAFF.

This clone came up a few times. The chain carries TRBV10-1 and TRBJ2-4; a weak D match, TRBD2 (6 bases). The CDR3 spans 16 residues. Germline V gene lookup returns CDR1 WNHNN and CDR2 SYGVQD (reference sequence). Deletions cut 0 bases from V and 5 bases from J, with 14 bases between. CDR3 sequence: CASSESSSSDQNIQYF. The CDR3 bases are TGCGCCAGCAGTGAGTCGAGTTCTAGCGACCAAAACATTCAGTACTTC.

This rearrangement joins TRBV4-1 to TRBJ1-4; D remains unclear. CDR1 is MGHRA, CDR2 YSYEKL, per germline. This CDR3 spans 16 amino acids. V lost 6 bases and J 7 bases, leaving 21 bases between the germline ends. CDR3 bases: TGCGCCAGCAGGCTAGCGTGGTGGTCCCAAACTGAAAAACTGTTTTTT. It translates to CASRLAWWSQTEKLFF.

The chain couples TRBV5-5 to TRBJ2-7, with D perhaps TRBD1 or TRBD2 (6 bases each). The germline gives CDR1 SGHKS, CDR2 YYEKEE (reference sequence). The V gene lost 3 bases and the J gene lost 2 bases, with 18 bases spanning the gap. This CDR3 is 16 amino acids long. The DNA for the CDR3 is TGTGCCAGCAGCTGGAGGGCTGCAGGGGTTACCTACGAGCAGTACTTC. This gives the protein CASSWRAAGVTYEQYF.

The genes are TRBV5-1 and TRBJ2-3; 10 positions match TRBD1. Germline trimming cut 0 bases from V and 4 bases from J; bases unmatched to any gene: 2. This CDR3 comprises 15 residues. Germline V CDR1 and CDR2: SGHRS, YFSETQ. CDR3 region: CASSLDGTGADTQYF. Here the CDR3 DNA reads TGCGCCAGCAGCTTGGACGGGACAGGGGCAGATACGCAGTATTTT.

This rearrangement joins TRBV27 to TRBJ2-7; TRBD1 aligns across 10 bases. J lost 3 bases, V lost 3 bases, and 2 bases had no gene match. Germline CDR1 is MNHEY and CDR2 is SMNVEV (reference sequence). The CDR3 is made up of 14 amino acids. The CDR3 sequence is CASSLTGGVYEQYF. As DNA, the CDR3 is TGTGCCAGCAGTTTGACAGGGGGCGTCTACGAGCAGTACTTC.

Only a few counts were recorded for this clone. The chain joins TRBV7-3 to TRBJ1-2, with D unresolved. CDR1 is SGHTA, CDR2 FQGTGA, per germline. V lost 0 bases and J 7 bases, leaving 6 bases between the germline ends. This CDR3 region has 12 residues. CDR3 loop: CASSLTGFGYTF. DNA of the CDR3: TGTGCCAGCAGCTTAACGGGGTTTGGCTACACCTTC.